This TCR beta chain was documented in a study of blood T cell repertoires in COVID-19. Background on the study: PBMCs, B-cell-depleted T cells, or T cells were the source of the cDNA or gDNA that made up the material.

This study enrolled people aged about 18 to 95 from around 25 US geographic areas. Donors were grouped by their self-reported clinical history. Exposed volunteers were people who met a COVID-19 case within 2 weeks before study entry. Trimming removed 1 base from V and 9 bases from J, with 7 bases in between. There are 12 residues in the CDR3. Clones were read by immunoSEQ multiplex PCR, and TCRdb kept only the in-frame ones, dropping some. The sample consists of roughly 230,000 clones, 85% of them appearing once. The sample consisted of PBMCs or T cells enriched from blood (not recorded which). This chain connects TRBV12-3 or TRBV12-4 to TRBJ2-1, with a weak D call TRBD2 (5 bases). The receptor comes from a woman aged 45 to 65 who had been exposed to COVID-19. CDR3 DNA: TGTGCCAGCAGTTTAGGTGCGGGTGAGCAGTTCTTC. Translation gives CASSLGAGEQFF.